This T cell receptor (beta chain) was observed in a study of blood T cell repertoires in COVID-19. Whole-study context: T cells, B-cell-depleted T cells, or PBMCs supplied cDNA or gDNA.

This table comes from immunoSEQ multiplex PCR, and its TCRdb copy is limited to in-frame clones, with some not included. The sample has about 100,000 clones; 80% to 90% are singletons. The CDR3 consists of 14 residues. The trim removed 7 bases at V and 2 bases at J, leaving 7 bases unmatched. CDR1 WSHSY and CDR2 SAAADI come from the germline V gene. Clinical history reported by participants formed the basis on which cohorts were assigned. Specimen: PBMCs or T cells enriched from blood (not recorded which). The chain combines TRBV10-2 with TRBJ2-7; TRBD2 agrees at 8 bases. The TCR comes from a woman aged 45-65 years who had recovered from COVID-19. In DNA form, the CDR3 reads TGCGCCAGCACCAAAACTAGCGGCACCTACGAGCAGTACTTC. This sequence encodes CASTKTSGTYEQYF.